This T cell receptor beta chain was recorded in a study of T cell changes during pregnancy in multiple sclerosis. Libraries were prepared by immunoSEQ multiplex PCR; TCRdb keeps only in-frame clonotypes and omits some of them. The sample records 39,000 or so clones, 85% to 95% being singletons. Trimming took off 1 base at V and 4 bases at J, with 16 bases between the two ends. Per germline, CDR1 SGHTA and CDR2 FQGNSA. The CDR3 contains 16 residues. The chain is built from TRBV7-2 and TRBJ1-2; the D gene is possibly TRBD1 (6 bases). The starting material was CD4+ T cells from peripheral blood mononuclear cells, obtained after pregnancy. This receptor was obtained from a female donor in good health, enrolled as a control in a pregnancy study. CDR3 in DNA: TGTGCCAGCAGCTTAGAGTCCTTCAGGGACATCTATGGCTACACCTTC. Protein product: CASSLESFRDIYGYTF.